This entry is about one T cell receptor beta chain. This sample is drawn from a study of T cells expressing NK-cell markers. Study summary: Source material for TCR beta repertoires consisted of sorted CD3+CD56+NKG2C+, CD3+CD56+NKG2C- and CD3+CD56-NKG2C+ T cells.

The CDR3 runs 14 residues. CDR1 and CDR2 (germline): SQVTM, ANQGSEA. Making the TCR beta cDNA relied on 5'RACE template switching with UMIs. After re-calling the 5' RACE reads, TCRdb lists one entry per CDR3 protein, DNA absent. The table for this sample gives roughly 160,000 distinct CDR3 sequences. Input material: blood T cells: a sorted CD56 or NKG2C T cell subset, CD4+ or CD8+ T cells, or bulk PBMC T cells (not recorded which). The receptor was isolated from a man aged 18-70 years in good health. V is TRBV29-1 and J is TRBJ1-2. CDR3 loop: CSVEDSLRSYGYTF. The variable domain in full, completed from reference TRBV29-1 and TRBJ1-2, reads SAVISQKPSRDICQRGTSLTIQCQVDSQVTMMFWYRQQPGQSLTLIATANQGSEATYESGFVIDKFPISRPNLTFSTLTVSNMSPEDSSIYLCSVEDSLRSYGYTFGSGTRLTVV.